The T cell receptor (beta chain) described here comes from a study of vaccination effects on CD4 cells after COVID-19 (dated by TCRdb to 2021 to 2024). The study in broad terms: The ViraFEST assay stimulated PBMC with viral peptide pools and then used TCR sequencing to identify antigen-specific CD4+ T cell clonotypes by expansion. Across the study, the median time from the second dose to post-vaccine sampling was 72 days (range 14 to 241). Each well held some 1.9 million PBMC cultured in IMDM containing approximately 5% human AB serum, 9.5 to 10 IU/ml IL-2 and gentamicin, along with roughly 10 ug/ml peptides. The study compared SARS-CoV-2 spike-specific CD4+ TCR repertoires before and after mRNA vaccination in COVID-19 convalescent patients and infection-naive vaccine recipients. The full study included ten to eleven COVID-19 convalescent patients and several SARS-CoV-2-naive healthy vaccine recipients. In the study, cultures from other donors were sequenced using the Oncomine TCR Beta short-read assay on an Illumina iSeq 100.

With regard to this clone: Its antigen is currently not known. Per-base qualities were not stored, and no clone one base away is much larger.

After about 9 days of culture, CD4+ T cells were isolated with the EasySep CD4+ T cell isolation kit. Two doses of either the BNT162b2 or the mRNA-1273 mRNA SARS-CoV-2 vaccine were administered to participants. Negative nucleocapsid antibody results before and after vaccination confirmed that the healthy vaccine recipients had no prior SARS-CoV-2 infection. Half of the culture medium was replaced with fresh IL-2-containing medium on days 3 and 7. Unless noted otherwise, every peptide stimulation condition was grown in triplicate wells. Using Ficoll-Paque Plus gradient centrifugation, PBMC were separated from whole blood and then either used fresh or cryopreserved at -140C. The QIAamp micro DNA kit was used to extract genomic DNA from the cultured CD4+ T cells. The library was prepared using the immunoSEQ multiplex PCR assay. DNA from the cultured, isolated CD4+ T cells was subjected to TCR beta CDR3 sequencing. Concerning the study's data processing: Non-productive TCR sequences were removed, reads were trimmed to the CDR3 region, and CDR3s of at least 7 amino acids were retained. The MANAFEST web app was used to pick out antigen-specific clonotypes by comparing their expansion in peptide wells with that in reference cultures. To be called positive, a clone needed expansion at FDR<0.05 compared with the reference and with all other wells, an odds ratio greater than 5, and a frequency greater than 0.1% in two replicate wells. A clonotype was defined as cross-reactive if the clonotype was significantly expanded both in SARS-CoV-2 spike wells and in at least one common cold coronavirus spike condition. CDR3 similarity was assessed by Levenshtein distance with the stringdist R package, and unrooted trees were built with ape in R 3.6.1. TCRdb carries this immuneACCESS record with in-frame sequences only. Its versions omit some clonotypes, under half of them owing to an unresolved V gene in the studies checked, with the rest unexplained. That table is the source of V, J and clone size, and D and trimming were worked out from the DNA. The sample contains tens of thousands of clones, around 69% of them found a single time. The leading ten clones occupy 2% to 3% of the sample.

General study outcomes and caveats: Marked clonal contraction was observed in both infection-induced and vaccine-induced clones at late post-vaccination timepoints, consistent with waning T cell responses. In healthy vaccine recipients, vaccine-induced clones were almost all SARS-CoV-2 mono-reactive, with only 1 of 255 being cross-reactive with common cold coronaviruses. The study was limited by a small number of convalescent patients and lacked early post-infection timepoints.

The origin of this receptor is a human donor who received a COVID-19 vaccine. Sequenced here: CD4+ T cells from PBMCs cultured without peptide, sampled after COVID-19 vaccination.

The CDR3 is CASSFGDRGSKFF. The nucleotides are TGTGCCAGCAGCTTCGGAGACAGGGGGAGCAAGTTCTTC. This chain is built from TRBV7-8 and TRBJ2-1; 9 middle bases align to TRBD1. Clipping removes 3 bases from V and 14 bases from J, with 8 as the unmatched junction base count. According to the germline V gene, CDR1 reads SGHVS and CDR2 reads FQNEAQ. The CDR3 covers 13 residues, taking in both the cysteine and the phenylalanine. The entry retains the CDR3 DNA only, 39 bases that are in frame from base 1.